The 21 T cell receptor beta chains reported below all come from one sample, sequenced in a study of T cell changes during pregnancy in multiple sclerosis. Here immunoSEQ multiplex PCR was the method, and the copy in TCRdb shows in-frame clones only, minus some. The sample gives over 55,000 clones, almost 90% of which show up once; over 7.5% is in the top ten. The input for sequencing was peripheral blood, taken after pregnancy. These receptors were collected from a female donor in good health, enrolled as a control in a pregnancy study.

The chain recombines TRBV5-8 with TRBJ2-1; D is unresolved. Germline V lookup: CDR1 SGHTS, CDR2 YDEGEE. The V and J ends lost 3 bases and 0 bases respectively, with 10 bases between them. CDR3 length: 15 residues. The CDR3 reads CASSSEGASYNEQFF. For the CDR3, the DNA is TGTGCCAGCAGCTCAGAAGGAGCCTCCTACAATGAGCAGTTCTTC.

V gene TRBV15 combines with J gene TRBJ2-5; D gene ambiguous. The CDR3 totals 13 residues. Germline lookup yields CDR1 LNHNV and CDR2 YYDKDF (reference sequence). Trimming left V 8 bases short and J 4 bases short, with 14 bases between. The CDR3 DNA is TGTGCCACCGAACCAAGAGGTGGAGAGACCCAGTACTTC. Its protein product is CATEPRGGETQYF.

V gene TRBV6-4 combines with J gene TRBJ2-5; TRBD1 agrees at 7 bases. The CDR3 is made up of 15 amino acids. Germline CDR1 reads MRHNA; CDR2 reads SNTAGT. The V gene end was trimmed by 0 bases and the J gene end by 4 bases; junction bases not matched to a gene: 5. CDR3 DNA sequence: TGTGCCAGCAGTGACTCAGCGACAGGGAGAGAGACCCAGTACTTC. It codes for CASSDSATGRETQYF.

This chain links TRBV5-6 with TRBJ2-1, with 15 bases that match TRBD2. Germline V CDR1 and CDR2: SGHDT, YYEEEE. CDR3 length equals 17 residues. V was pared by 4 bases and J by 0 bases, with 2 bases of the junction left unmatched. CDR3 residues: CASSRGLAGGSYNEQFF. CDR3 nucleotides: TGTGCCAGCAGCAGGGGACTAGCGGGAGGCTCCTACAATGAGCAGTTCTTC.

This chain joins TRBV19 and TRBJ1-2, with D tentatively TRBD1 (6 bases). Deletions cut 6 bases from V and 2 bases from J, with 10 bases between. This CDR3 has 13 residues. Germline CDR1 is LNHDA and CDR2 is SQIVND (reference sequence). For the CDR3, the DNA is TGTGCCAGTAGCAGGGACACCAACTATGGCTACACCTTC. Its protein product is CASSRDTNYGYTF.

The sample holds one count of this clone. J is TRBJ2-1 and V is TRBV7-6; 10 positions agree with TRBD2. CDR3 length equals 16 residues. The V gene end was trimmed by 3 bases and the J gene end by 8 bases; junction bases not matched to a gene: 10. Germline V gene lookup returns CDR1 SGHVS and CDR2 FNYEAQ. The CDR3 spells CASSFLQRGGRDEQFF. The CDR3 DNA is TGTGCCAGCAGCTTCCTGCAGCGGGGGGGAAGGGATGAGCAGTTCTTC.

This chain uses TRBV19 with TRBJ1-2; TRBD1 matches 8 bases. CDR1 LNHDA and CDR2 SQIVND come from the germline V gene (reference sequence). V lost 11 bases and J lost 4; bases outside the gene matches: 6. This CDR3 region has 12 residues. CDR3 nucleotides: TGTGCCTTCTGGGACAGGTCCTATGGCTACACCTTC. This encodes CAFWDRSYGYTF.

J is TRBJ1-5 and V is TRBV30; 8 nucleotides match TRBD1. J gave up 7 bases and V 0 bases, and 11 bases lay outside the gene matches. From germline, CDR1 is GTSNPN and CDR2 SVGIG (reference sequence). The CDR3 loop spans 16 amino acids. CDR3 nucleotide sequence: TGTGCCTGGAGTGTACAAGCCGCAGGGGGCCGCCAGCCCCAGCATTTT. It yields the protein CAWSVQAAGGRQPQHF.

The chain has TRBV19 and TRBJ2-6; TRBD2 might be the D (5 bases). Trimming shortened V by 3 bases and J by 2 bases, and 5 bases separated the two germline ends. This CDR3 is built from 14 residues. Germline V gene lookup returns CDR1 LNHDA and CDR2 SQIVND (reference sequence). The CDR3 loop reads CASSIGAGANVLTF. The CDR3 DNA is TGTGCCAGTAGTATCGGGGCTGGGGCCAACGTCCTGACTTTC.

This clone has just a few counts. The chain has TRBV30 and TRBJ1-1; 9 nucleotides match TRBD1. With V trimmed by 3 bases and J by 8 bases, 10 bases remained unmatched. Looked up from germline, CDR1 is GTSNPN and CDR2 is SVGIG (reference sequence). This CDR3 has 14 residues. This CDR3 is CAWRETGGVREAFF. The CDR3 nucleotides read TGTGCCTGGAGGGAAACAGGGGGCGTGAGGGAAGCTTTCTTT.

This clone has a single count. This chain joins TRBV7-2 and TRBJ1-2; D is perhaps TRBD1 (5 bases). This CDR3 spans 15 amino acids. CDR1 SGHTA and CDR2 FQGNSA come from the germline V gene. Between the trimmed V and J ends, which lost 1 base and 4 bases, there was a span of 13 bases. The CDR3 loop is CASSLVFGGSYGYTF. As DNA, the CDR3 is TGTGCCAGCAGCTTAGTATTTGGGGGGTCCTATGGCTACACCTTC. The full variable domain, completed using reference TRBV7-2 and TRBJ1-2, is GAGVSQSPSNKVTEKGKDVELRCDPISGHTALYWYRQSLGQGLEFLIYFQGNSAPDKSGLPSDRFSAERTGGSVSTLTIQRTQQEDSAVYLCASSLVFGGSYGYTFGSGTRLTVV.

The CDR3 spells CASSGKRGQETQYF. The CDR3 DNA follows: TGTGCCAGCAGTGGGAAACGAGGGCAAGAGACCCAGTACTTC. This sequence joins TRBV6-1 and TRBJ2-5; tentative D call: TRBD2 (5 bases). The CDR3 extends over 14 amino acids. With 4 bases removed from V and 2 bases from J, the gap between germline ends came to 11 bases. In germline, CDR1 is MNHNS, CDR2 SASEGT.

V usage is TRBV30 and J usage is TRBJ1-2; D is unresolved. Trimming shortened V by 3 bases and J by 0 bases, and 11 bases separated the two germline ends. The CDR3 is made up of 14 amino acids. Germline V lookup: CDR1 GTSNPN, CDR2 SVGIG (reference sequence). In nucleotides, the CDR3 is TGTGCCTGGAGCAACTGGGCCACTAACTATGGCTACACCTTC. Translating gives CAWSNWATNYGYTF.

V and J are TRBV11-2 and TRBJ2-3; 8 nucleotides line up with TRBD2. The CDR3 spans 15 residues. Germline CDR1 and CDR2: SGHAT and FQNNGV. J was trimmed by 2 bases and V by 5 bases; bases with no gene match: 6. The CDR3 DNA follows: TGTGCCAGCAGCCAGGGACTAGATACCACAGATACGCAGTATTTT. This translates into CASSQGLDTTDTQYF.

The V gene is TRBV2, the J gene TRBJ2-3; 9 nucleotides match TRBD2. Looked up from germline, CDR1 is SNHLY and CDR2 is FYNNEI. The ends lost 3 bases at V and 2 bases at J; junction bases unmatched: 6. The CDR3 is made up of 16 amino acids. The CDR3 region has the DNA TGTGCCAGCAGTGAGAGTAGCGGGAGATCCACAGATACGCAGTATTTT. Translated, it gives CASSESSGRSTDTQYF.

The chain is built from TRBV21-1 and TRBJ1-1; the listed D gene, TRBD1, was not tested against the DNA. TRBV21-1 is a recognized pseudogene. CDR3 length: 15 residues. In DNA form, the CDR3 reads TGTGCCAGCAGCGAGAGACAGGGGGAGATCACTGAAGCTTTCTTT. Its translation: CASSERQGEITEAFF.

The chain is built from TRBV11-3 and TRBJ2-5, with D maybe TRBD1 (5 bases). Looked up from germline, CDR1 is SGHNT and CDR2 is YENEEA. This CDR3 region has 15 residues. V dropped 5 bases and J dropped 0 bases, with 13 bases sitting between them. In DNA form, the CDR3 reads TGTGCCAGCAGCCCGATTGGGGCGTACCAAGAGACCCAGTACTTC. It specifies CASSPIGAYQETQYF.

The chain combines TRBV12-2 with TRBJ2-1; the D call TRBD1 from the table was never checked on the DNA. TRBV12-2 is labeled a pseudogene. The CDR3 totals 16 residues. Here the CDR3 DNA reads TGTGCAAGTCGCTTAGTTTCAGGGGGCTTGTTGGCTGAGCAGTTCTTC. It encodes CASRLVSGGLLAEQFF.

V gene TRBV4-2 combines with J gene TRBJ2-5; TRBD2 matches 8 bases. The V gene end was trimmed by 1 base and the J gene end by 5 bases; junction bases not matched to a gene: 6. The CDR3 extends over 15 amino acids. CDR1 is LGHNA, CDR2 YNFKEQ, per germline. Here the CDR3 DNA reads TGTGCCAGCAGCCAAGCCGGGACTAGGGGGGAGACCCAGTACTTC. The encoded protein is CASSQAGTRGETQYF.

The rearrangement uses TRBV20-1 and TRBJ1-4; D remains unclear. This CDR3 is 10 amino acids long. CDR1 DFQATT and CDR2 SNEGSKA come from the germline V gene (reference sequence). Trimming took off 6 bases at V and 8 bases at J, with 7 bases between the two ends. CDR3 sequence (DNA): TGCAGTGCAACTGAAGAAAAACTGTTTTTT. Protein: CSATEEKLFF.

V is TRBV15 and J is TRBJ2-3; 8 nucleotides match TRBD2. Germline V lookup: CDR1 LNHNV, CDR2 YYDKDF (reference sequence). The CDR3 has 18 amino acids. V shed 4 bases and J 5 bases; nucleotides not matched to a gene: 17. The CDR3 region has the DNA TGTGCCACCAGCACCTTTCCGGGGGGGTCCCCTCAGGTAGATACGCAGTATTTT. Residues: CATSTFPGGSPQVDTQYF.